This T cell receptor (beta chain) was identified during a study of post-analysis software for immune sequencing data. Regarding the study as a whole: Comparison of patients with controls showed five TRBV segments more frequent in patients, TRBV5-6, TRBV5-1 and TRBV20-1 among them. Batch-matched samples strongly co-clustered by F measure.

This clonotype was counted only a few times. Its antigen is not known. The CDR3 has 18 amino acids. In germline, CDR1 is SGHTA, CDR2 FQGNSA. V was trimmed by 7 bases and J by 3 bases, leaving 26 bases between them. cDNA libraries for TCR beta contained unique molecular identifiers. T cells numbering about 0.95 to 10 million gave rise to around 460,000 cDNA molecules. TCRdb reprocessed the PCR reads via MiXCR and lists one record per CDR3 protein. The sample contains some 160,000 distinct CDR3 sequences, about 37% of which appear only once. This TCR was recovered from a girl under 18 with multiple sclerosis. This specimen consisted of blood, obtained after autologous hematopoietic stem cell transplantation. V usage is TRBV7-2 and J usage is TRBJ2-3; a possible D gene is TRBD2 (6 bases). CDR3: CASTRANPGTPLTDTQYF. CDR3 nucleotide sequence: TGTGCCAGCACCAGAGCAAACCCCGGGACTCCCTTGACAGATACGCAGTATTTT.